Shown below are 9 T cell receptor beta chains from a single sample sequenced in a study of vaccination and CD4 T cells after COVID-19. The Oncomine TCR Beta short-read assay sequenced DNA from cultured CD4+ T cells. One entry per CDR3 protein results from TCRdb running MiXCR on the PCR reads. The table includes some 10,000 distinct CDR3 sequences, around 50% detected once. The treatment is: roughly 11-day PBMC culture with coronavirus spike peptide pools or control peptides (ViraFEST assay). Their specific antigens are unknown. Sequencing input: CD4+ T cells from blood, cultured in vitro. These receptor sequences come from a human donor who had recovered from COVID-19.

The CDR3 sequence is CASTLTRRRPDTQYF. The CDR3, as DNA: TGTGCCAGTACCCTCACCCGGAGGAGGCCAGATACGCAGTATTTT. The chain links TRBV19 to TRBJ2-3; D might be TRBD2 (5 bases). Trimming left V 7 bases short and J 4 bases short, with 18 bases between. From germline, CDR1 is LNHDA and CDR2 SQIVND (reference sequence). This CDR3 region has 15 residues.

This clonotype was detected only a few times. The genes are TRBV5-4 and TRBJ1-5, with TRBD1 identical over 7 bases. Unmatched junction bases numbered 2, after V lost 4 bases and J lost 1 base. Germline V gene lookup returns CDR1 SGHNT and CDR2 YYREEE (reference sequence). This CDR3 has 14 residues. In DNA form, the CDR3 reads TGTGCCAGCAGCAACAGGGGAAGCAATCAGCCCCAGCATTTT. This encodes CASSNRGSNQPQHF. Full variable domain (missing parts from reference TRBV5-4 and TRBJ1-5): ETGVTQSPTHLIKTRGQQVTLRCSSQSGHNTVSWYQQALGQGPQFIFQYYREEENGRGNFPPRFSGLQFPNYSSELNVNALELDDSALYLCASSNRGSNQPQHFGDGTRLSIL.

The chain combines TRBV6-1 with TRBJ2-3, with a possible D match to TRBD2 (6 bases). This CDR3 contains 13 residues. The V end was cut by 7 bases, the J end by 2 bases, with 10 bases between. Germline V gene lookup returns CDR1 MNHNS and CDR2 SASEGT. Here the CDR3 DNA reads TGTGCCAGCACCGCACTAGCCACAGATACGCAGTATTTT. It encodes CASTALATDTQYF.

V usage is TRBV14 and J usage is TRBJ2-5, with D perhaps TRBD2 (6 bases). The CDR3 sequence is 14 residues long. The germline V gene has CDR1 SGHDN and CDR2 FVKESK. Trimming took 1 base from V and 5 from J, leaving 11 bases between them. Written as DNA, the CDR3 is TGTGCCAGCAGCCAAGCCCGGGGGACGGAGACCCAGTACTTC. This gives the protein CASSQARGTETQYF.

V usage is TRBV19 and J usage is TRBJ1-2; weak D call: TRBD1 (5 bases). CDR1 and CDR2 from the germline V gene are LNHDA and SQIVND (reference sequence). The CDR3 length is 13 residues. Deletions cut 7 bases from V and 5 bases from J, with 14 bases between. The DNA for the CDR3 is TGTGCCAGTACACGGGGCGCGAGTTATGGCTACACCTTC. It is translated as CASTRGASYGYTF.

As to this clonotype: One junction end does not reproduce the germline sequence, and a read error may be involved. This chain links TRBV6-1 with TRBJ1-5; no definite D call. The CDR3 runs 13 residues. Germline V gives CDR1 MNHNS, CDR2 SASEGT. The CDR3 region is CASSTLVNQSQHF. CDR3 nucleotide sequence: TGTGCCAGCAGCACCCTGGTCAATCAGTCCCAGCATTTT.

This clonotype is judged large (0.1 to 1%). The V and J genes are TRBV30 and TRBJ2-2; D call uncertain. The CDR3 is 13 residues long. The V end was cut by 4 bases, the J end by 3 bases, with 9 bases between. The germline V gene encodes CDR1 GTSNPN and CDR2 SVGIG (reference sequence). The CDR3 DNA reads as TGTGCCTGGACTCCTATGGACACCGGGGAGCTGTTTTTT. The encoded protein is CAWTPMDTGELFF.

This clonotype was observed a handful of times. The gene calls are TRBV20-1 and TRBJ1-1; D gene unclear. The V end was cut by 3 bases, the J end by 4 bases, with 9 bases between. Per germline, CDR1 DFQATT and CDR2 SNEGSKA (reference sequence). This CDR3 is built from 12 residues. CDR3 coding DNA: TGCAGTGCTAGGCGGGCCGGCACTGAAGCTTTCTTT. Protein: CSARRAGTEAFF.

This chain joins TRBV6-5 and TRBJ1-3, with D possibly matching TRBD1 (6 bases). The CDR3 is made up of 16 amino acids. Germline-derived CDR1 and CDR2 are MNHEY and SVGAGI. V was clipped by 3 bases and J by 3 bases, with 15 bases between them. As DNA, the CDR3 is TGTGCCAGCAGTTATCATCCCAGGGGAGGTGGAAACACCATATATTTT. This encodes CASSYHPRGGGNTIYF.